Listed here are 32 T cell receptor beta chains from one sample, sequenced in a study of T cell changes during pregnancy in multiple sclerosis. Libraries were prepared by immunoSEQ multiplex PCR; TCRdb keeps only in-frame clonotypes and omits some of them. The sample shows about 47,000 clones, over 75% of them seen only once. This sample comprised CD8+ T cells from peripheral blood mononuclear cells, obtained in the second trimester of pregnancy. All receptors come from a female donor with multiple sclerosis, enrolled in a pregnancy study.

This clone appeared once. This chain links TRBV5-1 with TRBJ1-1, with 10 bases identical to TRBD1. The CDR3 consists of 16 residues. Germline values: CDR1 SGHRS, CDR2 YFSETQ. The V segment lost 0 bases and the J segment 5 bases; nucleotides outside the gene matches: 7. The CDR3 nucleotides are TGCGCCAGCAGCTTGGCGACAGGGGGCGCGGGGACTGAAGCTTTCTTT. Its translation is CASSLATGGAGTEAFF.

The chain employs TRBV4-2 and TRBJ2-7, with unresolved D. The V gene's germline CDR1 is LGHNA and CDR2 YNFKEQ. The CDR3 is 13 amino acids. Trimming shortened V by 1 base and J by 3 bases, and 7 bases separated the two germline ends. In nucleotides, the CDR3 is TGTGCCAGCAGCCAAGTCCCAGGCTACGAGCAGTACTTC. This sequence encodes CASSQVPGYEQYF.

In this sample, this clone turned up once. The chain has TRBV7-6 and TRBJ2-7; D is unresolved. Germline V gives CDR1 SGHVS, CDR2 FNYEAQ. The CDR3 runs 13 residues. Deletions cut 1 base from V and 6 bases from J, with 10 bases between. The CDR3 coding sequence is TGTGCCAGCAGCTTAGGCGGTGGGTCCGAGCAGTACTTC. Translation: CASSLGGGSEQYF. The entire variable domain, with the rest obtained from reference TRBV7-6 and TRBJ2-7, is as follows: GAGVSQSPRYKVTKRGQDVALRCDPISGHVSLYWYRQALGQGPEFLTYFNYEAQQDKSGLPNDRFSAERPEGSISTLTIQRTEQRDSAMYRCASSLGGGSEQYFGPGTRLTVT.

The chain uses TRBV7-9 and TRBJ2-3, with TRBD2 matching over 7 bases. This CDR3 spans 15 amino acids. Germline V gene data show CDR1 as SEHNR and CDR2 as FQNEAQ (reference sequence). V was clipped by 5 bases and J by 3 bases; unmatched bases: 8. CDR3 in DNA: TGTGCCAGCAGCCCCCTTGGGGGGGAGACAGATACGCAGTATTTT. This translates into CASSPLGGETDTQYF.

The chain links TRBV11-2 to TRBJ1-3, with TRBD1 as a possible D gene (6 bases). V lost 2 bases and J lost 4, with 9 bases in between. This CDR3 contains 14 residues. Germline V gene data show CDR1 as SGHAT and CDR2 as FQNNGV. The CDR3 protein is CASSLFTGGNTIYF. The CDR3, as DNA: TGTGCCAGCAGCTTATTCACAGGGGGAAACACCATATATTTT.

The chain has TRBV6-5 and TRBJ2-3; tentatively, D is TRBD1 (6 bases). V was pared by 0 bases and J by 0 bases, with 10 bases between. Per the germline V gene, CDR1 is MNHEY and CDR2 is SVGAGI. CDR3 length: 16 residues. CDR3: CASSYSRGASTDTQYF. The CDR3 bases are TGTGCCAGCAGTTACTCCAGGGGCGCTAGCACAGATACGCAGTATTTT.

The chain recombines TRBV7-9 with TRBJ1-2; 8 bases fit TRBD1. The CDR3 has 14 residues. Germline V gene data show CDR1 as SEHNR and CDR2 as FQNEAQ (reference sequence). The V gene end was trimmed by 0 bases and the J gene end by 10 bases; junction bases not matched to a gene: 7. DNA for the CDR3: TGTGCCAGCAGCTTAGCTGGACAGGGACAGGTCTACACCTTC. Amino acids: CASSLAGQGQVYTF.

The chain carries TRBV4-2 and TRBJ2-7; TRBD2 matches 8 bases. Germline assignment: CDR1 LGHNA and CDR2 YNFKEQ. This CDR3 is built from 15 residues. V trimming: 0 bases; J trimming: 3 bases; junction bases outside the gene matches: 4. CDR3 in amino acids: CASSQEGGGFYEQYF. In DNA form, the CDR3 reads TGTGCCAGCAGCCAAGAGGGCGGGGGGTTCTACGAGCAGTACTTC.

This CDR3 is CASSLGIKSGGAAYNEQFF. CDR3 sequence (DNA): TGTGCCAGCAGCTTGGGTATCAAAAGCGGGGGGGCAGCCTACAATGAGCAGTTCTTC. The V gene is TRBV11-2, the J gene TRBJ2-1, with 10 bases matching TRBD2. Germline V lookup: CDR1 SGHAT, CDR2 FQNNGV. CDR3 length equals 19 residues. V gave up 3 bases and J gave up 2 bases; unmatched junction bases: 13.

The V gene is TRBV7-6, the J gene TRBJ2-1, with 12 positions matching TRBD2. Trimming at V came to 5 bases and at J to 4 bases, leaving 6 bases not matched to a gene. This CDR3 has 16 amino acids. CDR1 and CDR2 (germline): SGHVS, FNYEAQ. CDR3 DNA: TGTGCCAGCAGCCTACGGCTAGCGGGGGGGTACAATGAGCAGTTCTTC. The encoded protein is CASSLRLAGGYNEQFF.

This chain joins TRBV6-1 and TRBJ1-5; 9 bases are shared with TRBD1. The ends lost 2 bases at V and 4 bases at J; junction bases unmatched: 6. This CDR3 comprises 16 residues. Germline V CDR1 and CDR2: MNHNS, SASEGT. The CDR3 nucleotides read TGTGCCAGCAGTGAACTCACCGGGACAGGGAATCAGCCCCAGCATTTT. This gives the protein CASSELTGTGNQPQHF.

V and J are TRBV11-2 and TRBJ1-4; D call uncertain. The V and J ends lost 3 bases and 0 bases respectively, with 14 bases between them. CDR1 SGHAT and CDR2 FQNNGV come from the germline V gene. The CDR3 consists of 17 residues. The CDR3 bases are TGTGCCAGCAGCTTCCCTAATAGCGGTGCAACTAATGAAAAACTGTTTTTT. This gives the protein CASSFPNSGATNEKLFF.

The V call is TRBV27, the J call TRBJ2-5; D uncertain. The CDR3 runs 13 residues. CDR1 MNHEY and CDR2 SMNVEV come from the germline V gene (reference sequence). V was clipped by 6 bases and J by 0 bases, with 8 bases between them. Here the CDR3 reads CASSAVDQETQYF. The CDR3, as DNA: TGTGCCAGCAGCGCGGTGGACCAAGAGACCCAGTACTTC.

The rearrangement joins TRBV18 to TRBJ2-7; possibly TRBD2 for D (5 bases). This CDR3 is built from 16 residues. The V and J ends lost 2 bases and 1 base respectively, with 15 bases between them. Per the germline V gene, CDR1 is KGHSH and CDR2 is LQKENI. CDR3 loop: CASSPGSSEGSYEQYF. The CDR3 coding sequence is TGTGCCAGCTCACCAGGATCGAGCGAGGGATCCTACGAGCAGTACTTC.

This clone was counted ten times or more. The chain carries TRBV19 and TRBJ1-6; no reliable D call. This CDR3 is 18 amino acids long. Trimming pared 0 bases from V and 7 bases from J, leaving 19 bases between. The V gene's germline CDR1 is LNHDA and CDR2 SQIVND (reference sequence). For the CDR3, the DNA is TGTGCCAGTAGTATAGATCTCGGGGAAGACGCCTGGAATTCACCCCTCCACTTT. Its translation is CASSIDLGEDAWNSPLHF.

The chain combines TRBV4-1 with TRBJ1-4; 8 positions agree with TRBD1. The germline CDR1 and CDR2 sequences are MGHRA and YSYEKL. The CDR3 has 16 amino acids. V was pared by 3 bases and J by 0 bases, with 3 bases of the junction left unmatched. CDR3 in DNA: TGCGCCAGCAGCCACCTACAGGGGGCAACTAATGAAAAACTGTTTTTT. Protein product: CASSHLQGATNEKLFF.

This chain links TRBV19 with TRBJ1-2, with 10 positions matching TRBD1. With 7 bases clipped from V and 6 bases from J, the junction kept 5 bases outside the gene matches. Germline V lookup: CDR1 LNHDA, CDR2 SQIVND (reference sequence). This CDR3 contains 13 residues. The DNA of the CDR3 is TGTGCCAGTAATTCCGGGACAGGGGATGGCTACACCTTC. Its protein is CASNSGTGDGYTF.

J is TRBJ1-5 and V is TRBV4-1; 7 positions agree with TRBD1. From germline, CDR1 is MGHRA and CDR2 YSYEKL. This CDR3 is built from 16 residues. The J segment lost 3 bases and the V segment lost 0 bases, leaving 5 bases of the junction unmatched. The CDR3, as DNA: TGCGCCAGCAGCCAAGAAGGGACAGCAGACAATCAGCCCCAGCATTTT. Translation gives CASSQEGTADNQPQHF.

V gene TRBV2 combines with J gene TRBJ2-1, with 14 bases that match TRBD2. V shed 9 bases and J 0 bases; nucleotides not matched to a gene: 7. There are 17 residues in the CDR3. CDR1 and CDR2 from the germline V gene are SNHLY and FYNNEI. CDR3: CARGTSGGHDSYNEQFF. CDR3 nucleotide sequence: TGTGCCAGAGGGACTAGCGGGGGCCACGACTCCTACAATGAGCAGTTCTTC.

This sequence joins TRBV19 and TRBJ1-2; D is undetermined. The CDR3 spans 15 residues. CDR1 LNHDA and CDR2 SQIVND come from the germline V gene (reference sequence). V lost 3 bases to trimming and J lost 5 bases, with 16 bases between them. This CDR3 is CASSIASTPRYGYTF. CDR3 coding DNA: TGTGCCAGTAGTATCGCCTCGACACCAAGATATGGCTACACCTTC.

The V call is TRBV9, the J call TRBJ2-1; no definite D call. V was pared by 0 bases and J by 6 bases, with 7 bases between. CDR3 length equals 13 residues. Germline CDR1 is SGDLS and CDR2 is YYNGEE. The CDR3 reads CASSVELSNEQFF. In nucleotides, the CDR3 is TGTGCCAGCAGCGTAGAACTATCCAATGAGCAGTTCTTC.

The gene calls are TRBV27 and TRBJ2-1, with D perhaps matching TRBD2 (5 bases). Trimming stripped 3 bases from V and 9 bases from J, with 18 bases between. CDR1 and CDR2 (germline): MNHEY, SMNVEV (reference sequence). This CDR3 has 15 residues. The CDR3 region is CASSFPGEALGEQFF. Written as DNA, the CDR3 is TGTGCCAGCAGTTTCCCCGGGGAAGCTCTGGGTGAGCAGTTCTTC.

The chain recombines TRBV1 with TRBJ2-1; the table's D call TRBD2 went unverified against the DNA. TRBV1 is a recognized pseudogene. This CDR3 has 18 amino acids. Here the CDR3 reads CTSSQDPYLGSSYNEQFF. CDR3 nucleotides: TGCACCAGCAGCCAAGATCCATATCTAGGGAGCTCCTACAATGAGCAGTTCTTC.

In this sample, this clone turned up a few times. The rearrangement joins TRBV5-6 to TRBJ1-4; TRBD1 is a possible D gene (6 bases). CDR3 length: 13 residues. Germline lookup yields CDR1 SGHDT and CDR2 YYEEEE. With 5 bases removed from V and 5 bases from J, the gap between germline ends came to 10 bases. The CDR3 spells CASRDSLNEKLFF. CDR3 nucleotide sequence: TGTGCCAGCAGGGACAGTCTAAATGAAAAACTGTTTTTT.

This rearrangement joins TRBV7-6 to TRBJ1-3; 7 bases line up with TRBD1. This CDR3 comprises 16 residues. With 3 bases clipped from V and 4 bases from J, the junction kept 9 bases outside the gene matches. Germline CDR1 SGHVS, CDR2 FNYEAQ. CDR3 sequence reads: CASSFDRVSKGNTIYF. The CDR3 DNA reads TGTGCCAGCAGCTTTGACAGGGTATCGAAAGGAAACACCATATATTTT.

The chain joins TRBV6-1 to TRBJ2-1, with D possibly matching TRBD1 (5 bases). Trimming took off 3 bases at V and 2 bases at J, with 8 bases between the two ends. The CDR3 covers 14 residues. Germline CDR1 MNHNS, CDR2 SASEGT. The CDR3 protein is CASSEWGTYNEQFF. The CDR3 DNA reads TGTGCCAGCAGTGAGTGGGGCACCTACAATGAGCAGTTCTTC.

V usage is TRBV29-1 and J usage is TRBJ2-7; a weak D match, TRBD2 (6 bases). The CDR3 loop spans 13 amino acids. CDR1 is SQVTM and CDR2 is ANQGSEA in the germline V gene. Trimming removed 7 bases from V and 2 bases from J, with 15 bases in between. Here the CDR3 DNA reads TGCAGCGCCCAAGGGGAGGATACCTACGAGCAGTACTTC. Its protein product is CSAQGEDTYEQYF.

The chain employs TRBV27 and TRBJ1-2; the D gene is possibly TRBD1 (6 bases). Germline V gene lookup returns CDR1 MNHEY and CDR2 SMNVEV (reference sequence). This CDR3 has 12 amino acids. Trimming removed 2 bases at V and 6 bases at J, with 7 bases between. Here the CDR3 reads CASSLGGNGYTF. The CDR3 DNA reads TGTGCCAGCAGTTTAGGGGGCAATGGCTACACCTTC.

V usage is TRBV9 and J usage is TRBJ2-3; D not certain. CDR3 length equals 12 residues. V lost 2 bases, J lost 6 bases, and 7 bases lay in between. Germline CDR1 reads SGDLS; CDR2 reads YYNGEE. CDR3 DNA sequence: TGTGCCAGCAGCGTCGACGGGGATACGCAGTATTTT. Amino acid sequence: CASSVDGDTQYF.

V usage is TRBV19 and J usage is TRBJ1-1, with D unresolved. The CDR3 sequence is 14 residues long. The germline V and J ends were trimmed by 0 bases and 1 base, with 6 bases remaining between them. Germline CDR1 is LNHDA and CDR2 is SQIVND (reference sequence). CDR3 nucleotide sequence: TGTGCCAGTAGTATAGAACCGGGGAACACTGAAGCTTTCTTT. This encodes CASSIEPGNTEAFF. The full variable domain, with the rest looked up from reference TRBV19 and TRBJ1-1, is DGGITQSPKYLFRKEGQNVTLSCEQNLNHDAMYWYRQDPGQGLRLIYYSQIVNDFQKGDIAEGYSVSREKKESFPLTVTSAQKNPTAFYLCASSIEPGNTEAFFGQGTRLTVV.

This chain connects TRBV18 to TRBJ2-1, with D unclear. Trimming left V 3 bases short and J 6 bases short, with 12 bases between. In germline, CDR1 is KGHSH, CDR2 LQKENI. The CDR3 consists of 14 residues. The CDR3 here is CASSPETRSNEQFF. Written as DNA, the CDR3 is TGTGCCAGCTCACCCGAGACTCGCAGCAATGAGCAGTTCTTC. Looking up the rest from reference TRBV18 and TRBJ2-1 gives the full variable domain: NAGVMQNPRHLVRRRGQEARLRCSPMKGHSHVYWYRQLPEEGLKFMVYLQKENIIDESGMPKERFSAEFPKEGPSILRIQQVVRGDSAAYFCASSPETRSNEQFFGPGTRLTVL.

This clone was observed a handful of times. The chain employs TRBV30 and TRBJ2-7; weak D call: TRBD1 (6 bases). The germline V and J ends were trimmed by 1 base and 9 bases, with 16 bases remaining between them. The length of the CDR3 is 13 residues. Germline V gene lookup returns CDR1 GTSNPN and CDR2 SVGIG (reference sequence). The CDR3 coding sequence is TGTGCCTGGAGTGCTGGGACAACTCAACGGCAGTACTTC. Encoded protein: CAWSAGTTQRQYF.